The 15 T cell receptor beta chains below all came from one sample that was sequenced in a study of T cell responses to AZD1222 COVID-19 vaccine. The assay was immunoSEQ multiplex PCR, and TCRdb's table has in-frame clones only and misses some. The table includes around 28,000 clones, roughly 78% detected once. Material: peripheral blood, obtained on day 0 of AZD1222 vaccination. The receptor set was obtained from an adult in good health.

The chain employs TRBV11-1 and TRBJ2-5; 12 bases map to TRBD2. CDR3 length: 16 residues. Germline lookup yields CDR1 SGHAT and CDR2 FQDESV (reference sequence). The junction had 4 bases not matched to a gene; V was cut back by 2 bases and J by 3 bases. DNA for the CDR3: TGTGCCAGCAGCTTACTAGCGGGGGGGCCAGAAGAGACCCAGTACTTC. It specifies CASSLLAGGPEETQYF. Full variable domain (remainder filled in from reference TRBV11-1 and TRBJ2-5): EAEVAQSPRYKITEKSQAVAFWCDPISGHATLYWYRQILGQGPELLVQFQDESVVDDSQLPKDRFSAERLKGVDSTLKIQPAELGDSAMYLCASSLLAGGPEETQYFGPGTRLLVL.

The J gene is TRBJ2-3, the V gene TRBV3-1 (or the pseudogene TRBV3-2); D remains ambiguous. Germline CDR1 and CDR2: LGHDT and YNNKEL (reference sequence). CDR3 length equals 14 residues. With 2 bases removed from V and 1 base from J, the gap between germline ends came to 7 bases. CDR3 region: CASSQNTGTDTQYF. The CDR3 nucleotides read TGTGCCAGCAGCCAAAATACAGGCACAGATACGCAGTATTTT.

V usage is TRBV29-1 and J usage is TRBJ1-3, with D possibly TRBD1 on 6 matching bases. Germline V lookup: CDR1 SQVTM, CDR2 ANQGSEA. Trimming cost V 7 bases and J 0 bases, with 13 bases left between them. The CDR3 consists of 14 residues. The DNA of the CDR3 is TGCAGCGCTGAGGGGGTGACCTCTGGAAACACCATATATTTT. This gives the protein CSAEGVTSGNTIYF.

This chain uses TRBV30 with TRBJ2-1; 8 nucleotides match TRBD2. The germline gives CDR1 GTSNPN, CDR2 SVGIG (reference sequence). The CDR3 has 15 amino acids. Unmatched junction bases numbered 8, after V lost 4 bases and J lost 3 bases. Written as DNA, the CDR3 is TGTGCCTGGATTAAGAGCGGGAGTTTCTACAATGAGCAGTTCTTC. It specifies CAWIKSGSFYNEQFF.

This chain uses TRBV7-9 with TRBJ2-5; D is perhaps TRBD2 (6 bases). The CDR3 spans 14 residues. CDR1 is SEHNR and CDR2 is FQNEAQ in the germline V gene (reference sequence). The ends were cut back, 2 bases at V and 5 bases at J, with 12 bases in the middle. CDR3 in amino acids: CASSLMGGMETQYF. CDR3 DNA: TGTGCCAGCAGCTTAATGGGCGGGATGGAGACCCAGTACTTC.

This clone appeared a single time. In DNA, the CDR3 is TGTGCCAGCAGGACCGACAGGGCTAGTGGTGGCTACACCTTC. It codes for CASRTDRASGGYTF. The genes are TRBV27 and TRBJ1-2; 7 bases line up with TRBD1. Germline V gives CDR1 MNHEY, CDR2 SMNVEV (reference sequence). The CDR3 covers 14 residues. V was pared by 6 bases and J by 7 bases, with 11 bases of the junction left unmatched.

The chain joins TRBV10-3 to TRBJ2-3; no reliable D call. V lost 4 bases, J lost 1 base, and 6 bases lay in between. Germline V gene lookup returns CDR1 ENHRY and CDR2 SYGVKD. The CDR3 is 13 amino acids. Here the CDR3 DNA reads TGTGCCATCAGTGCGGCGGGCACAGATACGCAGTATTTT. This codes for CAISAAGTDTQYF.

J is TRBJ2-3 and V is TRBV15, with 14 bases fitting TRBD2. J lost 5 bases, V lost 6 bases, and 1 base had no gene match. Germline lookup yields CDR1 LNHNV and CDR2 YYDKDF (reference sequence). The CDR3 loop spans 14 amino acids. CDR3 nucleotides: TGTGCCACCAGGACTAGCGGGAGGGGAGATACGCAGTATTTT. Translating gives CATRTSGRGDTQYF.

The V gene is TRBV19, the J gene TRBJ2-5; no firm D call. Germline CDR1 is LNHDA and CDR2 is SQIVND (reference sequence). This CDR3 is built from 15 residues. The V end lost 3 bases, the J end lost 3 bases, and 14 bases lay between the germline ends. The chain's CDR3 is CASSIRARIKETQYF. CDR3 nucleotide sequence: TGTGCCAGTAGTATTCGCGCGCGGATAAAAGAGACCCAGTACTTC.

V is TRBV15 and J is TRBJ1-5; D is unresolved. CDR3 length equals 14 residues. With 1 base removed from V and 1 base from J, the gap between germline ends came to 5 bases. Germline V CDR1 and CDR2: LNHNV, YYDKDF (reference sequence). CDR3 sequence (DNA): TGTGCCACCAGCAGAGGAGGGAGCAATCAGCCCCAGCATTTT. It codes for CATSRGGSNQPQHF.

The chain uses TRBV10-3 and TRBJ1-5; D unclear. Germline V lookup: CDR1 ENHRY, CDR2 SYGVKD. This CDR3 has 15 amino acids. Trimming removed 1 base from V and 0 bases from J, with 7 bases in between. The CDR3 bases are TGTGCCATCAGTGAGTTTGGGTATAGCAATCAGCCCCAGCATTTT. Amino acid sequence: CAISEFGYSNQPQHF.

The chain links TRBV5-4 to TRBJ2-1; 10 bases fit TRBD2. Germline CDR1 reads SGHNT; CDR2 reads YYREEE (reference sequence). The V and J ends lost 2 bases and 1 base, in that order; junction bases with no gene match: 6. This CDR3 contains 17 residues. The CDR3 nucleotides read TGTGCCAGCAGCTTAGCGGGGGGGCCGGGGTCCTACAATGAGCAGTTCTTC. Translating gives CASSLAGGPGSYNEQFF. Full variable domain (missing parts from reference TRBV5-4 and TRBJ2-1): ETGVTQSPTHLIKTRGQQVTLRCSSQSGHNTVSWYQQALGQGPQFIFQYYREEENGRGNFPPRFSGLQFPNYSSELNVNALELDDSALYLCASSLAGGPGSYNEQFFGPGTRLTVL.

The chain has TRBV5-1 and TRBJ1-2, with TRBD1 matching over 8 bases. Per germline, CDR1 SGHRS and CDR2 YFSETQ. Trimming cost V 1 base and J 4 bases; bases outside gene matches: 12. This CDR3 has 17 residues. Written as DNA, the CDR3 is TGCGCCAGCAGCTTGAATTTTCCTGGACAGGGAGGCTATGGCTACACCTTC. Residues: CASSLNFPGQGGYGYTF.

Note on this clone: The same CDR3 can be traced to other DNA sequences in this sample. This chain joins TRBV5-6 and TRBJ2-1; perhaps D is TRBD1 or TRBD2 (5 bases each). Germline CDR1 and CDR2: SGHDT and YYEEEE. The CDR3 runs to 15 residues. V lost 2 bases to trimming and J lost 2 bases, with 11 bases between them. The CDR3 nucleotides read TGTGCCAGCAGCTTTGGGACGGGGACCTACAATGAGCAGTTCTTC. Residues: CASSFGTGTYNEQFF.

This clone was detected only once. This sequence joins TRBV9 and TRBJ1-2; TRBD1 matches 9 bases. This CDR3 comprises 15 residues. Looked up from germline, CDR1 is SGDLS and CDR2 is YYNGEE. Trimming cost V 6 bases and J 4 bases; bases outside gene matches: 10. CDR3 bases: TGTGCCAGCACCCCTGGACAGGGGAGATCCTATGGCTACACCTTC. Its protein product is CASTPGQGRSYGYTF.